This T cell receptor beta chain was sequenced during a study of human T cells and chemical hapten exposure. The wider study: Patch tests of 0.01% DPC on the upper back were read at 6 days.

The time point: patch test 3, about 24 weeks after DPC sensitization. The treatment is: therapeutic diphenylcyclopropenone sensitization with weekly scalp DPC. It was unfractionated whole blood from which total RNA was extracted. TCRdb called the RACE reads again in MiXCR, with one record for every CDR3 protein. Among about 39,000 distinct CDR3 sequences, roughly 13% were seen once, and the ten largest hold roughly 2.5%. The CDR3 is 16 amino acids. Trimming took 5 bases from V and 0 from J, leaving 16 bases between them. Germline V lookup: CDR1 SEHNR, CDR2 FQNEAQ (reference sequence). This clonotype was found many times.

The receptor comes from a middle-aged woman with alopecia areata. Some clones in this sample may be carry-over from other donors' samples. This rearrangement joins TRBV7-9 to TRBJ1-1; maybe TRBD1 (6 bases). The sample consisted of whole blood, taken in connection with sensitization to the hapten diphenylcyclopropenone (DPC). DNA of the CDR3: TGTGCCAGCAGCACTTTCCGGGACACCTTGAACACTGAAGCTTTCTTT. Translated, it gives CASSTFRDTLNTEAFF.